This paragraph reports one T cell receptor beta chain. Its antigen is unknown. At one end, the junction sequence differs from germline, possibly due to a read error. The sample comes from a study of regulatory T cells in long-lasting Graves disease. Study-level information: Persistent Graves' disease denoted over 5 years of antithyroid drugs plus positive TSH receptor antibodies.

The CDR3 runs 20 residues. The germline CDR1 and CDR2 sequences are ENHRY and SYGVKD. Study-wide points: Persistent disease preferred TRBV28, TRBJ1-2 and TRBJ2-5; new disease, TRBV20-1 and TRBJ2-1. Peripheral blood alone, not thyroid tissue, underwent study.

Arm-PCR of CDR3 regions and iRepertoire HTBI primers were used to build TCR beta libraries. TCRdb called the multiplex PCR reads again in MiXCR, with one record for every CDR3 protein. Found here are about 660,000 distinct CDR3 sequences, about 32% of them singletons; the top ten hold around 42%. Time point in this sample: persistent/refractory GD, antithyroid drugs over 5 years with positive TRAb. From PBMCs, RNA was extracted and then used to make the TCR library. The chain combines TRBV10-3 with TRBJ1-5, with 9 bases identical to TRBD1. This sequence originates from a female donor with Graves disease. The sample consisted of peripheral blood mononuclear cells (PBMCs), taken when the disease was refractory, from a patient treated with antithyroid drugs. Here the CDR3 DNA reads TGTGCCAGCAGTGACCCTCCGGGACAGGGAGCCGGGAATAGCAATCAGCCCCAGCATTTT. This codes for CASSDPPGQGAGNSNQPQHF.